These 25 T cell receptor beta chains were sequenced from one sample in a study of T cells in Graves' hyperthyroidism and ophthalmopathy. Regions amplified from RNA transcripts were the TCR beta CDR3 regions. Primed by the HTBI set, a first-round RT-PCR was run on the TCR CDR3. Each CDR3 protein is one row after TCRdb ran MiXCR on the multiplex PCR reads. Of about 420,000 distinct CDR3 sequences listed, around 16% are singletons. Sequenced material: blood. The receptors originated from a young woman with Graves' hyperthyroidism.

V is TRBV7-8 and J is TRBJ1-6; 10 nucleotides line up with TRBD1. The CDR3 runs to 16 residues. The V and J ends lost 1 base and 10 bases, in that order; junction bases with no gene match: 7. Germline loops: CDR1 SGHVS, CDR2 FQNEAQ. The DNA of the CDR3 is TGTGCCAGCAGCTTAGAGGGGACAGGGGTAGAATCACCCCTCCACTTT. It is translated as CASSLEGTGVESPLHF.

This clonotype was detected only a few times. V gene TRBV5-4 combines with J gene TRBJ1-1; 8 nucleotides match TRBD1. The CDR3 length is 14 residues. Germline V CDR1 and CDR2: SGHNT, YYREEE (reference sequence). J lost 5 bases, V lost 5 bases, and 8 bases had no gene match. The CDR3 nucleotides read TGTGCCAGCAGGCCAGGGGGCGCAGGTACTGAAGCTTTCTTT. Residues: CASRPGGAGTEAFF.

The chain links TRBV9 to TRBJ1-6; D is ambiguous. CDR3 length: 14 amino acids. V lost 0 bases to trimming and J lost 6 bases, with 7 bases between them. Germline V gives CDR1 SGDLS, CDR2 YYNGEE. The DNA of the CDR3 is TGTGCCAGCAGCGTAGAAACAACTAATTCACCCCTCCACTTT. Translation: CASSVETTNSPLHF.

J is TRBJ1-2 and V is TRBV18, with D tentatively TRBD1 (5 bases). Germline V lookup: CDR1 KGHSH, CDR2 LQKENI. V was cut by 3 bases and J by 6 bases, with 11 bases left in between. The CDR3 totals 13 residues. The CDR3 DNA sequence: TGTGCCAGCTCACCCGGTCGGGGCGATGGCTACACCTTC. This encodes CASSPGRGDGYTF.

This clonotype was observed at least ten times. The chain has TRBV28 and TRBJ2-5; D is possibly TRBD1 (5 bases). The CDR3 is made up of 15 amino acids. The germline gives CDR1 MDHEN, CDR2 SYDVKM. The germline V and J ends were trimmed by 7 bases and 3 bases, with 18 bases remaining between them. The CDR3 protein is CASTVGLVGKETQYF. In DNA form, the CDR3 reads TGTGCCAGCACGGTGGGGCTAGTGGGAAAAGAGACCCAGTACTTC.

There are a few counts of this clonotype. The chain couples TRBV7-6 to TRBJ2-1; 9 bases match TRBD2. Germline values: CDR1 SGHVS, CDR2 FNYEAQ. The CDR3 runs 16 residues. The junction had 7 bases not matched to a gene; V was cut back by 0 bases and J by 7 bases. This chain's CDR3 is CASSLARAGGNNEQFF. The CDR3, as DNA: TGTGCCAGCAGCTTAGCGCGGGCGGGGGGGAATAATGAGCAGTTCTTC.

This clonotype has more than one count but fewer than ten. V gene TRBV2 combines with J gene TRBJ2-2; D remains unclear. The CDR3 has 17 residues. Deletions cut 6 bases from V and 1 base from J, with 18 bases between. Germline CDR1 and CDR2: SNHLY and FYNNEI. CDR3 nucleotide sequence: TGTGCCAGCAGCACCTTCCCTTGGACGAGGAACACCGGGGAGCTGTTTTTT. It is translated as CASSTFPWTRNTGELFF.

This clonotype was observed a single time. This may come from a read error, since a much larger clone is one base off. The V and J genes are TRBV2 and TRBJ2-3; TRBD1 aligns across 10 bases. CDR3 length: 15 amino acids. Per the germline V gene, CDR1 is SNHLY and CDR2 is FYNNEI. The DNA of the CDR3 is TGTGACAGCAGGGGGACAGGGGCCCTCACAGATACGCAGTATTTT. This encodes CDSRGTGALTDTQYF.

This clonotype was recorded many times. The chain employs TRBV11-1 and TRBJ2-5; perhaps TRBD2 as D (5 bases). The length of the CDR3 is 15 residues. Germline V gene lookup returns CDR1 SGHAT and CDR2 FQDESV (reference sequence). The V and J ends lost 1 base and 5 bases respectively, with 14 bases between them. CDR3 sequence: CASSLEAWRHETQYF. CDR3 DNA sequence: TGTGCCAGCAGCTTAGAGGCGTGGAGGCACGAGACCCAGTACTTC.

This clonotype was seen repeatedly, ten times or more. This chain joins TRBV7-9 and TRBJ2-3; 8 bases are shared with TRBD2. V lost 4 bases to trimming and J lost 4 bases; unmatched junction nucleotides: 10. CDR3 size: 16 residues. CDR1 and CDR2 from the germline V gene are SEHNR and FQNEAQ (reference sequence). CDR3 DNA sequence: TGTGCCAGCAGCTCACCGGCGGGGGGCTCGGCAGATACGCAGTATTTT. Amino acids: CASSSPAGGSADTQYF.

This clonotype was seen many times. This chain links TRBV7-2 with TRBJ2-1; 8 nucleotides match TRBD2. Looked up from germline, CDR1 is SGHTA and CDR2 is FQGNSA. The CDR3 totals 18 residues. V lost 5 bases to trimming and J lost 7 bases; unmatched junction nucleotides: 19. This CDR3 reads CASSPDSGGGRSSNEQFF. The CDR3 DNA sequence: TGTGCCAGCAGCCCGGACTCGGGGGGGGGCCGGTCTTCAAATGAGCAGTTCTTC. Complete variable domain (other parts from reference TRBV7-2 and TRBJ2-1): GAGVSQSPSNKVTEKGKDVELRCDPISGHTALYWYRQSLGQGLEFLIYFQGNSAPDKSGLPSDRFSAERTGGSVSTLTIQRTQQEDSAVYLCASSPDSGGGRSSNEQFFGPGTRLTVL.

This clonotype was detected many times. The chain couples TRBV7-2 to TRBJ2-1, with 7 positions matching TRBD1. The V and J ends lost 4 bases and 11 bases, in that order; junction bases with no gene match: 11. CDR1 is SGHTA, CDR2 FQGNSA, per germline. The CDR3 is 14 residues long. The CDR3 sequence: CASSSGQEPRKQFF. The CDR3 region has the DNA TGTGCCAGCAGCTCCGGACAGGAACCCAGGAAGCAGTTCTTC.

The sample holds a few counts of this clonotype. The J gene is TRBJ2-2, the V gene TRBV6-1; D unresolved. The germline gives CDR1 MNHNS, CDR2 SASEGT. The CDR3 sequence is 14 residues long. V was pared by 4 bases and J by 3 bases, with 9 bases between. CDR3 loop: CASSVEAHTGELFF. The CDR3 DNA sequence: TGTGCCAGCAGTGTAGAAGCCCACACCGGGGAGCTGTTTTTT.

This clonotype was detected a few times. The CDR3 loop reads CASSGDTFSSYNSPLHF. In DNA, the CDR3 is TGTGCCAGCAGCGGGGACACATTCAGCTCCTATAATTCACCCCTCCACTTT. The genes are TRBV6-1 and TRBJ1-6; possibly TRBD1 for D (6 bases). V was cut by 6 bases and J by 0 bases, with 15 bases left in between. CDR1 and CDR2 (germline): MNHNS, SASEGT. The CDR3 runs 17 residues.

This clonotype has just a few counts. The chain has TRBV12-3 or TRBV12-4 and TRBJ2-2, with 9 nucleotides matching TRBD2. V dropped 7 bases and J dropped 7; count of bases not matched to a gene: 13. There are 16 residues in the CDR3. The chain's CDR3 is CASTPGVAGESGELFF. The CDR3 DNA is TGTGCCAGCACCCCCGGGGTAGCGGGGGAAAGCGGGGAGCTGTTTTTT.

This clonotype appeared a few times. The V call is TRBV7-2, the J call TRBJ1-4; TRBD1 aligns across 7 bases. Germline lookup yields CDR1 SGHTA and CDR2 FQGNSA. The CDR3 runs to 14 residues. J lost 8 bases, V lost 7 bases, and 10 bases had no gene match. Here the CDR3 reads CASTEGASREKLFF. DNA for the CDR3: TGTGCCAGCACCGAGGGGGCTTCTAGGGAAAAACTGTTTTTT.

This clonotype was seen more than once but under ten times. The rearrangement links TRBV29-1 to TRBJ2-7; D unresolved. Germline V gene lookup returns CDR1 SQVTM and CDR2 ANQGSEA. The CDR3 is 13 amino acids. Trimming left V 4 bases short and J 7 bases short, with 17 bases between. The CDR3 is CSVGSSRLREQYF. The CDR3, as DNA: TGCAGCGTTGGTTCATCCCGGCTGCGAGAGCAGTACTTC.

The V and J genes are TRBV28 and TRBJ1-2; weak D call: TRBD1 (5 bases). Trimming stripped 6 bases from V and 7 bases from J, with 18 bases between. The CDR3 runs 14 residues. Germline V CDR1 and CDR2: MDHEN, SYDVKM. CDR3 loop: CASSLIVGEFGYTF. CDR3 DNA: TGTGCCAGCAGCCTTATAGTGGGGGAATTTGGCTACACCTTC.

This clonotype showed up many times. The chain links TRBV28 to TRBJ2-1, with TRBD2 matching 11 bases. V was pared by 11 bases and J by 4 bases, with 10 bases of the junction left unmatched. The germline CDR1 and CDR2 sequences are MDHEN and SYDVKM. CDR3 length: 15 amino acids. The CDR3 DNA sequence: TGTGCCTATCAACCGGGACTAGCGGAGTACAATGAGCAGTTCTTC. It is translated as CAYQPGLAEYNEQFF.

The sample holds many counts of this clonotype. V gene TRBV7-9 combines with J gene TRBJ1-3; D ambiguous. In germline, CDR1 is SEHNR, CDR2 FQNEAQ (reference sequence). The CDR3 contains 16 residues. Trimming left V 4 bases short and J 0 bases short, with 13 bases between. CDR3 DNA: TGTGCCAGCAGCTCGCCCGCCGAAGGCTCTGGAAACACCATATATTTT. Residues: CASSSPAEGSGNTIYF.

This clonotype was found many times. V and J are TRBV4-2 and TRBJ2-3; D possibly corresponds to TRBD2 (6 bases). Germline loops: CDR1 LGHNA, CDR2 YNFKEQ. Between the trimmed V and J ends, which lost 4 bases and 2 bases, there was a span of 19 bases. The CDR3 is 17 amino acids. The CDR3 sequence is CASSPAGSMDSTDTQYF. The CDR3, as DNA: TGTGCCAGCAGCCCCGCCGGGAGTATGGATTCCACAGATACGCAGTATTTT.

Many counts were recorded for this clonotype. The V and J genes are TRBV5-1 and TRBJ1-2; TRBD1 is a possible D gene (5 bases). Germline values: CDR1 SGHRS, CDR2 YFSETQ. The V end lost 0 bases, the J end lost 7 bases, and 25 bases lay between the germline ends. CDR3 length equals 18 residues. For the CDR3, the DNA is TGCGCCAGCAGCTTGGCCGACCCCACAGGAATACAGAAAGTTGGCTACACCTTC. It encodes CASSLADPTGIQKVGYTF.

This clonotype was observed many times. An end of the junction differs from the germline gene, which may be a read error. The chain joins TRBV7-8 to TRBJ2-5, with 7 bases lining up with TRBD2. CDR3 length: 12 amino acids. CDR1 is SGHVS and CDR2 is FQNEAQ in the germline V gene. Here the CDR3 DNA reads TGTGCCAGCAGCTTCAGGCGGGAGACCCAGCACTTC. Translation: CASSFRRETQHF.

This clonotype was found many times. The V gene is TRBV10-3, the J gene TRBJ2-7; D uncertain. The V end was cut by 6 bases, the J end by 0 bases, with 3 bases between. The CDR3 spans 11 residues. Germline-derived CDR1 and CDR2 are ENHRY and SYGVKD. The CDR3 region is CAISASYEQYF. The CDR3 DNA is TGTGCCATCAGCGCCTCCTACGAGCAGTACTTC.

V usage is TRBV7-2 and J usage is TRBJ1-6; 9 bases fit TRBD1. This CDR3 region has 15 residues. Per the germline V gene, CDR1 is SGHTA and CDR2 is FQGNSA. With V trimmed by 5 bases and J by 10 bases, 9 bases remained unmatched. The CDR3, as DNA: TGTGCCAGCAGCGAGTCGACAGGGGGTAAATCACCCCTCCACTTT. It translates to CASSESTGGKSPLHF.